This record concerns one T cell receptor beta chain sequence. Its antigen is not identified. The protocol was immunoSEQ multiplex PCR, while the TCRdb copy is restricted to in-frame clones and leaves out a portion. The table lists around 140,000 clones, about 94% of them singletons. These data are taken from a study of T cell responses to AZD1222 COVID-19 vaccine. Whole-study context: Second-dose intervals near 4 or 12 weeks were combined.

Study-level findings and limits: Rises in breadth and depth of Spike-specific TCRs came after two AZD1222 doses.

The sample in question was peripheral blood, obtained on day 0 of AZD1222 vaccination. This TCR was sampled from an adult in good health.

DNA of the CDR3: TGTGCCAGCAGCGGGGGACGCGGGGGGAACACTGAAGCTTTCTTT. It specifies CASSGGRGGNTEAFF. The rearrangement uses TRBV5-4 and TRBJ1-1, with D perhaps matching TRBD1 (5 bases). V lost 4 bases to trimming and J lost 1 base, with 14 bases between them. Germline V lookup: CDR1 SGHNT, CDR2 YYREEE (reference sequence). The CDR3 runs to 15 residues.